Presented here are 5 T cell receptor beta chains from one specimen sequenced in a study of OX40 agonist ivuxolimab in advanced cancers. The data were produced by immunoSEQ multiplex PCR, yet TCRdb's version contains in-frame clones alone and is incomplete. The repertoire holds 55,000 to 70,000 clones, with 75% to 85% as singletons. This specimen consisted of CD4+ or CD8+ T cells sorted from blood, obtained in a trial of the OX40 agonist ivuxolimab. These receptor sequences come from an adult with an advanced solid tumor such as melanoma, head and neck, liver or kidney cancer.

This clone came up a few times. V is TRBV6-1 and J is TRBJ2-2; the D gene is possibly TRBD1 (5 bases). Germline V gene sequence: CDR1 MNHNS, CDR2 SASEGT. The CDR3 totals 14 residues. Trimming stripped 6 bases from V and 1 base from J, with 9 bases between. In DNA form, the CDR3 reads TGTGCCAGCAGAAGCACAGGGAACACCGGGGAGCTGTTTTTT. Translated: CASRSTGNTGELFF.

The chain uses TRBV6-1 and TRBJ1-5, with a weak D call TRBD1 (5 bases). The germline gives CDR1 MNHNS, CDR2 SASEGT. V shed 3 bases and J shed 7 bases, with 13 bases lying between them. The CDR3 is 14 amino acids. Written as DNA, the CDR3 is TGTGCCAGCAGTGAGATGGGGACGCAGCAGCCCCAGCATTTT. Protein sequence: CASSEMGTQQPQHF.

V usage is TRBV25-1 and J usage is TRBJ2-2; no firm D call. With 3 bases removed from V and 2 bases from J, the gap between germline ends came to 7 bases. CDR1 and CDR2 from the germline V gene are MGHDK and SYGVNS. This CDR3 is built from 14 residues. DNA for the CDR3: TGTGCCAGCAGTGATCACAAAAACACCGGGGAGCTGTTTTTT. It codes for CASSDHKNTGELFF. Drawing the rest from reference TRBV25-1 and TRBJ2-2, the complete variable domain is EADIYQTPRYLVIGTGKKITLECSQTMGHDKMYWYQQDPGMELHLIHYSYGVNSTEKGDLSSESTVSRIRTEHFPLTLESARPSHTSQYLCASSDHKNTGELFFGEGSRLTVL.

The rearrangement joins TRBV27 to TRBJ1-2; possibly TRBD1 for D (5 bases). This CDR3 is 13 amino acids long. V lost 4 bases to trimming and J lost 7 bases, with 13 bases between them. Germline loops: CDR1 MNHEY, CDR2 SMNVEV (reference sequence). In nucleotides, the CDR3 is TGTGCCAGCAGTTCGAAAGTTGGGGGTGGCTACACCTTC. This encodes CASSSKVGGGYTF.

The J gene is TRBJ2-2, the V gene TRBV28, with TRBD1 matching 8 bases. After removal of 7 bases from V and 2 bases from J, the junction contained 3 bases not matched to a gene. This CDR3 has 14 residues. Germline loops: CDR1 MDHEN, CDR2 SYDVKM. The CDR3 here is CASIRGRNTGELFF. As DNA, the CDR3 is TGTGCCAGCATCAGGGGGCGAAACACCGGGGAGCTGTTTTTT.